This T cell receptor (beta chain) was observed in a study of tissue T cells after allogeneic stem cell transplantation. Looked up from germline, CDR1 is SGHDN and CDR2 is FVKESK. Trimming removed 3 bases from V and 4 bases from J, with 13 bases in between. The CDR3 has 14 residues. The assay was immunoSEQ multiplex PCR, and TCRdb's table has in-frame clones only and misses some. Of 2,000 to 2,500 clones listed, roughly 80% were seen once; the top ten hold 6.2%. The material sequenced was ileal tissue, taken at autopsy. The rearrangement links TRBV14 to TRBJ2-7, with D maybe TRBD1 (5 bases). The sequence was collected from a male patient between 35 and 75 years old with steroid-refractory graft-versus-host disease after an allogeneic stem cell transplant. Some T cells may originate from the graft donor. CDR3 sequence: CASSHPRNRYEQYF. DNA for the CDR3: TGTGCCAGCAGCCACCCTAGGAACAGGTACGAGCAGTACTTC.